A single T cell receptor beta chain is shown here with its context. Its antigen remains unidentified. The PCR ran on 60 Vbeta and 13 Jbeta primers. The repertoire was sequenced with immunoSEQ multiplex PCR; TCRdb's copy has only in-frame clones and lacks some. The sample consists of approximately 95,000 clones, more than 60% of them appearing once. The CDR3 consists of 12 residues. CDR1 and CDR2 (germline): MNHEY, SVGAGI. The ends were cut back, 2 bases at V and 9 bases at J, with 10 bases in the middle. The record originates from a study of cytomegalovirus exposure and HLA in healthy donors. Study details: There were fewer than 130 million unique TCR beta sequences, drawn from 150 million to 200 million T cells, in an earlier analysis. Assignment to the Caucasian-associated ancestry cluster applied to approximately 80% of the approximately 400 genotyped donors. The study, taken as a whole, reports: In a later analysis, HLA-associated beta chains showed higher expansion and lower generation probabilities than comparable chains.

This chain joins TRBV6-5 and TRBJ1-2; TRBD1 is a possible D gene (6 bases). This sequence originates from a man between 18 and 29 years old in good health and CMV-seropositive. The specimen sequenced was PBMCs. The CDR3 region is CASSYDQGRYTF. CDR3 nucleotide sequence: TGTGCCAGCAGTTACGATCAGGGGCGCTACACCTTC.